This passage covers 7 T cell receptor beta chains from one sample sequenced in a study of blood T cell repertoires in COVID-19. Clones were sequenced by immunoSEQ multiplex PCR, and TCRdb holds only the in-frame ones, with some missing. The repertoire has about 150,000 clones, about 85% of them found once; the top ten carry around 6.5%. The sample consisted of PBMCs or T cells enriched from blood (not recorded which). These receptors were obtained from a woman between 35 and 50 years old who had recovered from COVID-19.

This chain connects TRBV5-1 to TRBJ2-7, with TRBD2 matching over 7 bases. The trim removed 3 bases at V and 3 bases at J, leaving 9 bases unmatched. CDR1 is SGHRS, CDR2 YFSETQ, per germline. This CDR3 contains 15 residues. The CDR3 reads CASSSTPGGFYEQYF. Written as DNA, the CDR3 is TGCGCCAGCAGCTCCACACCGGGGGGTTTCTACGAGCAGTACTTC.

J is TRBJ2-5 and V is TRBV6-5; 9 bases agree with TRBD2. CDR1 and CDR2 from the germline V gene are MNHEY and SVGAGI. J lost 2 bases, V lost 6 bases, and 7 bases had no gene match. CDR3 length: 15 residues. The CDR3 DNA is TGTGCCAGCAGGGAGACTAGCGGTATACAAGAGACCCAGTACTTC. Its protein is CASRETSGIQETQYF.

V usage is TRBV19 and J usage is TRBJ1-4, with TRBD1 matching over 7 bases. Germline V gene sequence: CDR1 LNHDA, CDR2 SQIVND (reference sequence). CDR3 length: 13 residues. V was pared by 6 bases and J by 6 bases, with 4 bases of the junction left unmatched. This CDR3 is CASSRDSHEKLFF. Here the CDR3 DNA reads TGTGCCAGTAGCCGGGACAGCCATGAAAAACTGTTTTTT.

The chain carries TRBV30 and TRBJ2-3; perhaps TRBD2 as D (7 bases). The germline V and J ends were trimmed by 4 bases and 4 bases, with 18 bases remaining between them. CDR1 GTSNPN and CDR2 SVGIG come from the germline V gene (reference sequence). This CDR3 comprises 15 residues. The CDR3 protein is CAWNPGGGRADTQYF. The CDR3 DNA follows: TGTGCCTGGAACCCTGGGGGGGGGCGCGCAGATACGCAGTATTTT. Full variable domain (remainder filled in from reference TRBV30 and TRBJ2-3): SQTIHQWPATLVQPVGSPLSLECTVEGTSNPNLYWYRQAAGRGLQLLFYSVGIGQISSEVPQNLSASRPQDRQFILSSKKLLLSDSGFYLCAWNPGGGRADTQYFGPGTRLTVL.

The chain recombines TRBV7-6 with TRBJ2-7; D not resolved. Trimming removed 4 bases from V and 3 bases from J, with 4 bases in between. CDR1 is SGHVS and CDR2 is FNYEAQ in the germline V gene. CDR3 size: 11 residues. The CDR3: CASSSDYEQYF. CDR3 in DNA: TGTGCCAGCAGCTCAGACTACGAGCAGTACTTC.

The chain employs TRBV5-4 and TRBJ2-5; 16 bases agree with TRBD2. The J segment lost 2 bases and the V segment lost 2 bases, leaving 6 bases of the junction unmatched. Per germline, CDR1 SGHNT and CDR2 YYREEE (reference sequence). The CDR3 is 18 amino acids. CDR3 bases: TGTGCCAGCAGCTTACCGGGACTAGCGGGGGGGGCTCAAGAGACCCAGTACTTC. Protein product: CASSLPGLAGGAQETQYF.

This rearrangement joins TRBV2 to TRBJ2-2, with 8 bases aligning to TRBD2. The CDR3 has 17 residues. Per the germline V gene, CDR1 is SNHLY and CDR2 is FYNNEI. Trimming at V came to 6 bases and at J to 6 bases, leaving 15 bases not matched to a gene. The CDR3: CASRPGLGDPAPGELFF. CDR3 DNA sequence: TGTGCCAGCAGGCCGGGACTAGGGGATCCGGCTCCCGGGGAGCTGTTTTTT.